This T cell receptor beta chain emerged from a study of CD8 T cells in ankylosing spondylitis. Whole-study findings and limits: Made up of fewer than 10 highly homologous variants, a TCR beta motif appeared characteristic of ankylosing spondylitis blood.

TCRdb called the 5' RACE reads again in MiXCR, with one record for every CDR3 protein. The sample has some 840,000 distinct CDR3 sequences, 10% to 15% seen once. This clonotype occurred a few times. Its antigen is undetermined. Germline loops: CDR1 SGHTA, CDR2 FQGTGA. The CDR3 is 16 residues long. Trimming at V came to 3 bases and at J to 0 bases, leaving 4 bases not matched to a gene. The clonotype comes from a male donor with ankylosing spondylitis. The chain uses TRBV7-3 and TRBJ2-3, with 9 bases identical to TRBD2. Sequences were obtained from blood, either unsorted or a sorted T cell fraction (not recorded which). In DNA form, the CDR3 reads TGTGCCAGCAGCTTGAGCGGGGGGCCTAGCACAGATACGCAGTATTTT. Protein: CASSLSGGPSTDTQYF.